The 29 T cell receptor beta chains presented below share a single source sample, sequenced in a study of blood T cells in healthy people across ages. For the second PCR, which ran for about 6 to 11 cycles, a sample-barcoded 5' primer and a J-beta primer mix were used. From the 5' RACE reads, TCRdb called clonotypes with MiXCR, one entry per CDR3 protein. The sample has 550,000 to 800,000 distinct CDR3 sequences; around 21% are singletons. Sequencing was performed on blood. Receptors were obtained from a man in his 70s in good health.

The chain uses TRBV29-1 and TRBJ1-2; D is unresolved. The CDR3 has 13 residues. Looked up from germline, CDR1 is SQVTM and CDR2 is ANQGSEA. V dropped 3 bases and J dropped 4 bases, with 12 bases sitting between them. The CDR3 nucleotides are TGCAGCGTTGATGACGGGAGAATCTATGGCTACACCTTC. Its translation: CSVDDGRIYGYTF.

V usage is TRBV7-2 and J usage is TRBJ2-3; D may be TRBD2 (6 bases). Trimming shortened V by 5 bases and J by 6 bases, and 15 bases separated the two germline ends. This CDR3 spans 14 amino acids. Per the germline V gene, CDR1 is SGHTA and CDR2 is FQGNSA. CDR3 in amino acids: CASSPSRDSDTQYF. CDR3 coding DNA: TGTGCCAGCAGCCCTTCCCGGGACTCCGATACGCAGTATTTT.

This clonotype occurred a few times. This chain joins TRBV9 and TRBJ2-2; no clear D. Germline loops: CDR1 SGDLS, CDR2 YYNGEE. The V end was cut by 4 bases, the J end by 5 bases, with 6 bases between. The CDR3 consists of 12 residues. The CDR3 DNA reads as TGTGCCAGCAGCAAGAGGACCGGGGAGCTGTTTTTT. Protein sequence: CASSKRTGELFF.

The J gene is TRBJ1-4, the V gene TRBV29-1; weak D call: TRBD1 (6 bases). Germline loops: CDR1 SQVTM, CDR2 ANQGSEA. V shed 5 bases and J shed 7 bases, with 14 bases lying between them. The CDR3 spans 13 residues. The DNA of the CDR3 is TGCAGCGTTAGACAGGCCGCCGGTGAAAAACTGTTTTTT. Its translation: CSVRQAAGEKLFF.

J is TRBJ2-4 and V is TRBV10-3, with D tentatively TRBD1 (6 bases). The CDR3 runs to 11 residues. CDR1 ENHRY and CDR2 SYGVKD come from the germline V gene. V dropped 10 bases and J dropped 8 bases, with 12 bases sitting between them. The CDR3 protein is CATKEGDIQYF. The CDR3 region has the DNA TGTGCCACCAAAGAGGGGGACATTCAGTACTTC.

J is TRBJ1-1 and V is TRBV6-6; 9 bases map to TRBD1. V trimming: 5 bases; J trimming: 5 bases; junction bases outside the gene matches: 6. The germline V gene has CDR1 MNHNY and CDR2 SVGAGI (reference sequence). This CDR3 has 14 residues. This CDR3 is CASSPDRGYTEAFF. The CDR3 DNA reads as TGTGCCAGCAGTCCGGACAGGGGTTATACTGAAGCTTTCTTT.

This clonotype was counted many times. The chain uses TRBV7-9 and TRBJ2-5, with D uncertain. The DNA end favors TRBJ2-1, so the J call may be wrong. This CDR3 is built from 11 residues. Per germline, CDR1 SEHNR and CDR2 FQNEAQ (reference sequence). CDR3 in DNA: TGTGCCAGCAGCCTAGACTCTGAGCAGTTCTTC. Translated, it gives CASSLDSEQFF.

CDR3 residues: CASSLHRDNEQFF. The CDR3 bases are TGTGCCAGCAGCTTACATCGTGACAATGAGCAGTTCTTC. The V call is TRBV7-3, the J call TRBJ2-1; D is unclear. The V end was cut by 2 bases, the J end by 5 bases, with 7 bases between. CDR1 is SGHTA, CDR2 FQGTGA, per germline. This CDR3 has 13 residues.

This clonotype occurred a few times. The junction departs from the called germline gene at one end, perhaps through a read error. The chain joins TRBV14 to TRBJ2-1; D is possibly TRBD1 or TRBD2 (5 bases each). CDR1 SGHDN and CDR2 FVKESK come from the germline V gene. The CDR3 is made up of 12 amino acids. The CDR3 loop is CASSQILGTLYF. The CDR3 DNA follows: TGTGCCAGCAGCCAAATTTTGGGGACCCTTTACTTC.

The V gene is TRBV7-8, the J gene TRBJ1-5; D remains ambiguous. Germline V gene sequence: CDR1 SGHVS, CDR2 FQNEAQ. The CDR3 consists of 15 residues. Trimming stripped 1 base from V and 5 bases from J, with 12 bases between. The CDR3 DNA reads as TGTGCCAGCAGCTTAGTTGGGAGGGCGCATCAGCCCCAGCATTTT. It yields the protein CASSLVGRAHQPQHF.

This clonotype was recorded a few times. The chain uses TRBV12-3 or TRBV12-4 and TRBJ2-5; unclear D gene. V lost 1 base and J 2 bases, leaving 17 bases between the germline ends. The CDR3 has 17 amino acids. The CDR3 nucleotides read TGTGCCAGCAGTTTAGTGCTAGGACCCATAGGGCAAGAGACCCAGTACTTC. Protein product: CASSLVLGPIGQETQYF.

The chain employs TRBV5-1 and TRBJ2-7, with D perhaps given as TRBD1 or TRBD2 (6 bases each). The CDR3 loop spans 15 amino acids. V lost 4 bases and J lost 7, with 21 bases in between. CDR1 is SGHRS, CDR2 YFSETQ, per germline. The CDR3 bases are TGCGCCAGCAGCCCCGGGACGGGGGCTTTGAGGGAGCAGTACTTC. Its translation: CASSPGTGALREQYF.

This clonotype was seen only a few times. V usage is TRBV6-1 and J usage is TRBJ2-4; TRBD2 aligns across 7 bases. The CDR3 is 15 amino acids. Looked up from germline, CDR1 is MNHNS and CDR2 is SASEGT. The J segment lost 4 bases and the V segment lost 5 bases, leaving 8 bases of the junction unmatched. The CDR3 region is CASSIGLAAKNIQYF. CDR3 coding DNA: TGTGCCAGCAGTATAGGGCTAGCGGCTAAAAACATTCAGTACTTC.

The chain joins TRBV29-1 to TRBJ1-1; no clear D. This CDR3 comprises 12 residues. The V end lost 7 bases, the J end lost 1 base, and 10 bases lay between the germline ends. CDR1 is SQVTM, CDR2 ANQGSEA, per germline. The CDR3 sequence is CSGYRQNTEAFF. CDR3 in DNA: TGCAGCGGATACCGCCAGAACACTGAAGCTTTCTTT.

This chain connects TRBV4-3 to TRBJ1-5, with TRBD1 matching 9 bases. The CDR3 is made up of 16 amino acids. Germline lookup yields CDR1 LGHNA and CDR2 YSLEER. The V and J ends lost 2 bases and 4 bases, in that order; junction bases with no gene match: 6. DNA for the CDR3: TGCGCCAGCAGCCAAACAACCGGGACAGGGAATCAGCCCCAGCATTTT. Encoded protein: CASSQTTGTGNQPQHF.

This clonotype was observed at least ten times. In nucleotides, the CDR3 is TGTGCCAGCAGCGTAGGACAGGGGGACACTGAAGCTTTCTTT. It specifies CASSVGQGDTEAFF. The chain links TRBV9 to TRBJ1-1; the match to TRBD1 covers 9 bases. There are 14 residues in the CDR3. Germline V gene data show CDR1 as SGDLS and CDR2 as YYNGEE. The J segment lost 3 bases and the V segment lost 0 bases, leaving 0 bases of the junction unmatched.

The chain uses TRBV6-6 and TRBJ2-1, with a tentative D call TRBD1 (5 bases). The germline V gene encodes CDR1 MNHNY and CDR2 SVGAGI (reference sequence). V lost 5 bases to trimming and J lost 3 bases, with 14 bases between them. The CDR3 has 15 residues. The chain's CDR3 is CASSPPLQDYNEQFF. The CDR3, as DNA: TGTGCCAGCAGTCCTCCCCTACAGGACTACAATGAGCAGTTCTTC.

This rearrangement joins TRBV7-2 to TRBJ2-1; D is undetermined. The CDR3 extends over 11 amino acids. The germline gives CDR1 SGHTA, CDR2 FQGNSA. V was pared by 1 base and J by 13 bases, with 8 bases between. CDR3 bases: TGTGCCAGCAGCTTAGGTAGCCGTCAGTTCTTC. This encodes CASSLGSRQFF.

About this clonotype itself: The junction departs from the called germline gene at one end, perhaps through a read error. The genes are TRBV7-7 and TRBJ1-2, with 8 bases that match TRBD1. Looked up from germline, CDR1 is SSHAT and CDR2 is FNYEAQ (reference sequence). The CDR3 is 15 residues long. CDR3 sequence reads: CASSFPDRDNYGYTF. The DNA for the CDR3 is TGTGCTAGCAGCTTCCCGGACAGGGACAACTATGGCTACACCTTC. Filled out from reference TRBV7-7 and TRBJ1-2, the complete variable domain reads GAGVSQSPRYKVTKRGQDVTLRCDPISSHATLYWYQQALGQGPEFLTYFNYEAQPDKSGLPSDRFSAERPEGSISTLTIQRTEQRDSAMYRCASSFPDRDNYGYTFGSGTRLTVV.

The CDR3 spells CASSLVSGRGKSNEQYF. DNA of the CDR3: TGTGCCAGCAGTTTAGTGTCAGGCAGGGGAAAATCTAACGAGCAGTACTTC. This chain uses TRBV12-3 or TRBV12-4 with TRBJ2-7; D is perhaps TRBD1 (6 bases). Trimming took 1 base from V and 5 from J, leaving 21 bases between them. CDR3 length: 17 residues.

V usage is TRBV20-1 and J usage is TRBJ2-5; the D is unclear. Germline lookup yields CDR1 DFQATT and CDR2 SNEGSKA (reference sequence). This CDR3 contains 11 residues. The CDR3: CSAGGQETQYF. CDR3 DNA sequence: TGCAGCGCTGGTGGGCAAGAGACCCAGTACTTC.

V usage is TRBV12-3 or TRBV12-4 and J usage is TRBJ2-7; D uncertain. The CDR3 covers 13 residues. The germline V and J ends were trimmed by 5 bases and 2 bases, with 10 bases remaining between them. DNA for the CDR3: TGTGCCAGCAGTCGAGAGGAAACCTACGAGCAGTACTTC. Translated: CASSREETYEQYF.

The chain employs TRBV6-5 and TRBJ1-2, with D possibly matching TRBD1 (5 bases). CDR1 is MNHEY and CDR2 is SVGAGI in the germline V gene. This CDR3 has 13 amino acids. V lost 6 bases to trimming and J lost 0 bases, with 8 bases between them. Here the CDR3 reads CASSLTANYGYTF. CDR3 nucleotide sequence: TGTGCCAGCAGCCTGACAGCTAACTATGGCTACACCTTC.

This clonotype showed up just a few times. The chain carries TRBV5-6 and TRBJ2-3; D is perhaps TRBD1 or TRBD2 (5 bases each). The CDR3 sequence is 16 residues long. Germline V gene data show CDR1 as SGHDT and CDR2 as YYEEEE. Trimming removed 2 bases at V and 4 bases at J, with 17 bases between. CDR3 DNA sequence: TGTGCCAGCAGCTTTTGGCAGGGAAGGACTTCAGATACGCAGTATTTT. Translated, it gives CASSFWQGRTSDTQYF.

The rearrangement joins TRBV4-1 to TRBJ2-7, with 10 bases that match TRBD2. This CDR3 has 16 amino acids. The V gene end was trimmed by 0 bases and the J gene end by 2 bases; junction bases not matched to a gene: 4. Germline V CDR1 and CDR2: MGHRA, YSYEKL. CDR3 in amino acids: CASSQDKGLAAYEQYF. In DNA form, the CDR3 reads TGCGCCAGCAGCCAAGATAAAGGACTAGCGGCCTACGAGCAGTACTTC.

The chain combines TRBV6-2 or TRBV6-3 with TRBJ2-7; a possible D gene is TRBD2 (5 bases). V was clipped by 0 bases and J by 7 bases, with 19 bases between them. This CDR3 region has 16 residues. Germline-derived CDR1 and CDR2 are MNHEY and SVGEGT. In DNA form, the CDR3 reads TGTGCCAGCAGTTACTCGAGAATTGCGGGTGAGTATGAGCAGTACTTC. Translating it yields CASSYSRIAGEYEQYF.

The chain combines TRBV4-2 with TRBJ2-7; 9 bases align to TRBD1. The DNA end is more similar to TRBJ2-1, so the J call may be wrong. Germline V lookup: CDR1 LGHNA, CDR2 YNFKEQ. This CDR3 is built from 14 residues. CDR3 in amino acids: CASSQDEDRGDQFF. The CDR3 DNA follows: TGTGCCAGCAGCCAAGATGAGGACAGGGGCGATCAGTTCTTC.

The gene calls are TRBV4-1 and TRBJ1-2; D is possibly TRBD1 (5 bases). CDR3 length equals 15 residues. Looked up from germline, CDR1 is MGHRA and CDR2 is YSYEKL. Trimming left V 3 bases short and J 3 bases short, with 14 bases between. CDR3 sequence reads: CASSQETGTDYGYTF. CDR3 DNA: TGCGCCAGCAGCCAGGAAACCGGGACGGACTATGGCTACACCTTC.

This clonotype was counted between two and nine times. The chain carries TRBV29-1 and TRBJ2-7; either TRBD1 or TRBD2 may fit D (6 bases each). V was cut by 3 bases and J by 3 bases, with 9 bases left in between. The CDR3 sequence is 12 residues long. CDR1 and CDR2 from the germline V gene are SQVTM and ANQGSEA. CDR3 loop: CSVEGGNYEQYF. The CDR3 nucleotides are TGCAGCGTTGAGGGGGGCAACTACGAGCAGTACTTC.